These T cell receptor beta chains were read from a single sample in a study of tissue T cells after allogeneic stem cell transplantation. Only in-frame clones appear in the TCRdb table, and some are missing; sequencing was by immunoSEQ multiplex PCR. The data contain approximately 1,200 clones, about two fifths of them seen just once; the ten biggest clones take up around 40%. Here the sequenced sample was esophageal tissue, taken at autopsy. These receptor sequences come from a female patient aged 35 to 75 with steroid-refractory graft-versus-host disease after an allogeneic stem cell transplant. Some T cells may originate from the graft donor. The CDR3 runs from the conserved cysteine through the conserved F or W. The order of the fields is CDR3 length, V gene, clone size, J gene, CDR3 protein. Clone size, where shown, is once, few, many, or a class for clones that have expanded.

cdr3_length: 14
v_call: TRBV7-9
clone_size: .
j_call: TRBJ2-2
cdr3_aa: CASSLESGGGELFF

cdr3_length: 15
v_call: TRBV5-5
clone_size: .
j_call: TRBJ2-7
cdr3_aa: CASSSGQGAGYEQYF

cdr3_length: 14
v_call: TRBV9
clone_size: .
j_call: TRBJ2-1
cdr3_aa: CASSARGLGNEQFF

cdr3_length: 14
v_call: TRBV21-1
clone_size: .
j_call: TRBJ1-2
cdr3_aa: CASSVNQGTYGYTF

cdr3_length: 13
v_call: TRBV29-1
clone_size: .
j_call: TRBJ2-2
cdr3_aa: CSVWTVNTGELFF

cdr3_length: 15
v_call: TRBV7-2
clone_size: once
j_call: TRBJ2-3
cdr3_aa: CASSLAGTSTDTQYF

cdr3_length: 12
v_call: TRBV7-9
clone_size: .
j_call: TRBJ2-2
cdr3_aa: CASRTGPGELFF

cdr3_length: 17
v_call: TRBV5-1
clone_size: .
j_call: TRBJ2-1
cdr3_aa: CASSKETSGRIYNEQFF

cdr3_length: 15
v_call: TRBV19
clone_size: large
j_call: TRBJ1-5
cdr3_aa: CASSKDSTQLQPQHF

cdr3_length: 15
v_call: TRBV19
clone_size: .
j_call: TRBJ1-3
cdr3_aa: CASTSYVISGNTIYF

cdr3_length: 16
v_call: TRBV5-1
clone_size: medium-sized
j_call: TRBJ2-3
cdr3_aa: CASSLGQGQGTDTQYF

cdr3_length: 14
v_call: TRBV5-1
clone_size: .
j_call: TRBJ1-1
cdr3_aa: CASSGQGAGTEAFF

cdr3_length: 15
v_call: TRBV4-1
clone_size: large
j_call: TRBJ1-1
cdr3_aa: CASSQDGEGNTEAFF

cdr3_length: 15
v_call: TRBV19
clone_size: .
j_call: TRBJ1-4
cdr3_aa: CASSGIDSTNEKLFF

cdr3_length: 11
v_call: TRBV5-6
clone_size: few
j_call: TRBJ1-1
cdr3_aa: CASSLVPGAFF

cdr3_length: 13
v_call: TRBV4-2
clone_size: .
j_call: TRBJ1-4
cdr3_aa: CASSPDSNEKLFF

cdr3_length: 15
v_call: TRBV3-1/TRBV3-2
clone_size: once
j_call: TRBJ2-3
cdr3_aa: CASSHPGQGANTQYF

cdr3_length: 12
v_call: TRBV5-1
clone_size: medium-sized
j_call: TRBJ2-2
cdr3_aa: CASSPITGELFF

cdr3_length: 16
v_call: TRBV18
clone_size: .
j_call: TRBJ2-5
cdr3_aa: CASSNPQLAFAETQYF

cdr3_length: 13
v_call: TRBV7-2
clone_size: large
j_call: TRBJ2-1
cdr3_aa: CASSPPGTKVSFF

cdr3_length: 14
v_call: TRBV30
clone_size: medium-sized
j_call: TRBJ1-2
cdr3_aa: CAWSVHSVNYGYTF

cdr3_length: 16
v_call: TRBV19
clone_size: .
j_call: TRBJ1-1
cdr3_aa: CASSIVRTVRNTEAFF

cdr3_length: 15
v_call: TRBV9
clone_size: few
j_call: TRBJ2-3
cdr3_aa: CASSGSGRATDTQYF

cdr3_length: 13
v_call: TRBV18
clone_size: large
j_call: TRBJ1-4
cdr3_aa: CASSPGRDEKLFF

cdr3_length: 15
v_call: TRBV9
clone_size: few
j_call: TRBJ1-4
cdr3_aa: CASSAQYATNEKLFF

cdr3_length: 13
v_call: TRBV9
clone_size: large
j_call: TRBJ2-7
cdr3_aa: CASSVDVVAEQYF